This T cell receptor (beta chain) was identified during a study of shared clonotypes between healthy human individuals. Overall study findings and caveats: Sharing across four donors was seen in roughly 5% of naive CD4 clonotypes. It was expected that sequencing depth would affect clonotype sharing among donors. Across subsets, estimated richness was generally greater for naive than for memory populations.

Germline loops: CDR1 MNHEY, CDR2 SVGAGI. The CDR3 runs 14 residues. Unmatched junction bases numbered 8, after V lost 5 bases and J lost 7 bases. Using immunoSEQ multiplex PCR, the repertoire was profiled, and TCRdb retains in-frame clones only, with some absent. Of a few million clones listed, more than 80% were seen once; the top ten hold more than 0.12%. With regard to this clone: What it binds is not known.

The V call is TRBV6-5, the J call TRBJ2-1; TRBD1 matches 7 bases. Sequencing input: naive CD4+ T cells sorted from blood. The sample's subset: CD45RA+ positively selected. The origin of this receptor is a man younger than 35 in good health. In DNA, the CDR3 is TGTGCCAGCAGTGCAGACAGGGTGGGAAATGAGCAGTTCTTC. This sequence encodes CASSADRVGNEQFF.